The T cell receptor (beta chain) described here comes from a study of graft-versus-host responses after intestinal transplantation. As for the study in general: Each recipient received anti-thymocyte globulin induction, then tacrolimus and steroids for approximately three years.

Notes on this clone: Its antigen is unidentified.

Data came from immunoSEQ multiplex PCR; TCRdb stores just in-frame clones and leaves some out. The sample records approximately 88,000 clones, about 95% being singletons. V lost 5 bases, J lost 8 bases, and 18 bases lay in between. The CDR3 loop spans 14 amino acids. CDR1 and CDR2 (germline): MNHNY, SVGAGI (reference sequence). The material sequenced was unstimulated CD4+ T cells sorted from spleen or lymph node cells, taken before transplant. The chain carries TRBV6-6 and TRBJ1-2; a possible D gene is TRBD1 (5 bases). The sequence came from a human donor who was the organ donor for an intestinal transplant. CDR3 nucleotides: TGTGCCAGCAGTATGACAGCCCCGTCATACGGCTACACCTTC. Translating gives CASSMTAPSYGYTF.